This is a list of T cell receptor beta chains from one sample in a study of shared clonotypes between healthy human individuals. Sequenced by immunoSEQ multiplex PCR; TCRdb stores in-frame clones only, minus some. The sample contains about 1,500,000 clones, roughly 96% of which appear only once. Material: naive CD4+ T cells sorted from blood. These receptors all stem from a man aged 30-40 years in good health. CDR3s leave out the opening cysteine and the closing phenylalanine or tryptophan.

J: TRBJ2-5
V: TRBV9
CDR3: ASSVGSGIETQY

J: TRBJ2-3
V: TRBV18
CDR3: ASSPRQETSTDTQY

J: TRBJ2-7
V: TRBV19
CDR3: ASRASATYEQY

J: TRBJ2-7
V: TRBV28
CDR3: ATAPTGASYEQY

J: TRBJ2-5
V: TRBV14
CDR3: ASSQVPSGTQY

J: TRBJ2-6
V: TRBV28
CDR3: ASSFRGMGSGANVLT

J: TRBJ2-2
V: TRBV7-3
CDR3: ASSLEGRGWNTGELF

J: TRBJ2-5
V: TRBV7-3
CDR3: ASSLPGTSGRGSGTQY

J: TRBJ2-5
V: TRBV5-1
CDR3: ASSLRLQETQY

J: TRBJ2-1
V: TRBV7-8
CDR3: ASSPQGAGGPGEQF

J: TRBJ2-3
V: TRBV4-3
CDR3: ASSQDLRVYTDTQY

J: TRBJ1-1
V: TRBV1
CDR3: TSSQTRQGADTEAF

J: TRBJ2-7
V: TRBV6-1
CDR3: ASRNRGPYEQY

J: TRBJ2-5
V: TRBV28
CDR3: ASSAAGSILQETQY

J: TRBJ2-1
V: TRBV2
CDR3: ASRLAGATNNEQF

J: TRBJ1-5
V: TRBV7-2
CDR3: ASSFFGGHSNQPQH

J: TRBJ2-7
V: TRBV10-2
CDR3: ASSVGPFIRTYEQY